This TCR beta chain was observed in a study of Ad26.COV2.S vaccination and SARS-CoV-2 variants. Study at large: Donor was in the COV1001 Ad26.COV2.S trial arm. The study gave Ad26.COV2.S intramuscularly, once or twice 56 days apart.

Concerning this clone itself: Its specificity is not known.

The study, taken as a whole, reports: After vaccination, reports described spike-specific CD8+ and CD4+ T cell responses as showing substantial breadth.

The protocol was immunoSEQ multiplex PCR, while the TCRdb copy is restricted to in-frame clones and leaves out a portion. Of around 400,000 clones in the sample, about nine tenths were seen once. The sample's treatment: 15 to 20 received Ad26.COV2.S at low or high dose, single or two shots; about 5 received placebo; per-sample allocation not given. Day 63 following the first vaccine or placebo injection was when the samples were taken. Per germline, CDR1 SGHKS and CDR2 YYEKEE (reference sequence). The CDR3 has 14 residues. Deletions cut 0 bases from V and 8 bases from J, with 12 bases between. The sequenced sample was peripheral blood, obtained in a trial of Ad26.COV2.S vaccine versus placebo. The rearrangement uses TRBV5-5 and TRBJ2-1; the D gene could be TRBD1 or TRBD2 (5 bases each). The clonotype was recovered from a person between 18 and 59 years old who received the Ad26.COV2.S COVID-19 vaccine or a placebo. CDR3 bases: TGTGCCAGCAGCTTGGCCGTCCGGGGCGATGAGCAGTTCTTC. This translates into CASSLAVRGDEQFF.